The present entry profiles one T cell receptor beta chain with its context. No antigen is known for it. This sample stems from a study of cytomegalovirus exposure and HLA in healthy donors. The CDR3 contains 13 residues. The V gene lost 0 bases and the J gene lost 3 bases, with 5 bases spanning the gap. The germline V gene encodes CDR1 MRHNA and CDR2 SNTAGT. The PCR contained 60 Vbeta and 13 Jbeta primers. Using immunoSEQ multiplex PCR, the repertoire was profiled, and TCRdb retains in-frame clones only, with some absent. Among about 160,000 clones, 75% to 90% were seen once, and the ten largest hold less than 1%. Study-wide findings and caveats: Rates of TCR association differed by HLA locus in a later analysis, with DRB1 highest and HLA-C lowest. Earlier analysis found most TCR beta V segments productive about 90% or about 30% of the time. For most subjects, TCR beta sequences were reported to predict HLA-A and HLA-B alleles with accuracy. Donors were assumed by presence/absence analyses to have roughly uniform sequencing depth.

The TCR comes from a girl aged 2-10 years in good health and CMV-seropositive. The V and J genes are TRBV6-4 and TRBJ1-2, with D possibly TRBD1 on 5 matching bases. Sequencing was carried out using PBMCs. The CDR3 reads CASSDSGHYGYTF. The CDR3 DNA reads TGTGCCAGCAGTGACTCGGGGCACTATGGCTACACCTTC.